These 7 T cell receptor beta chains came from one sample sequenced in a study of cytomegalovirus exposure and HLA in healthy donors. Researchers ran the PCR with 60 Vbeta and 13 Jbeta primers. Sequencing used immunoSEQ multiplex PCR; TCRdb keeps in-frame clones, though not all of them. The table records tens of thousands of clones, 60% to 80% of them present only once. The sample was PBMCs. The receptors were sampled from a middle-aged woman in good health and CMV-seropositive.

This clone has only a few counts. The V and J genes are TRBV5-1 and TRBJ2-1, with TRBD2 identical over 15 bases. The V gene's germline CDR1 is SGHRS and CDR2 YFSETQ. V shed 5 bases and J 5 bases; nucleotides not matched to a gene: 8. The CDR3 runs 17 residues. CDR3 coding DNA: TGCGCCAGCAGAATCGGGACTAGCGGGGGGTTCAACAATGAGCAGTTCTTC. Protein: CASRIGTSGGFNNEQFF.

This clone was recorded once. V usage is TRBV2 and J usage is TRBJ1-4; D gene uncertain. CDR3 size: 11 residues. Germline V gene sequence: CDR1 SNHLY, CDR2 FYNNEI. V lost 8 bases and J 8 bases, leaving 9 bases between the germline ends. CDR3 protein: CASVEEEKLFF. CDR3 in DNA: TGTGCCAGCGTAGAGGAGGAAAAACTGTTTTTT.

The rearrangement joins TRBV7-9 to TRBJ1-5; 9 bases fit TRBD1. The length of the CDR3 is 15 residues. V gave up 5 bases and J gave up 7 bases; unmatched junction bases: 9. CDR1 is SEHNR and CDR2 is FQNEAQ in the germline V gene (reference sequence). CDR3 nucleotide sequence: TGTGCCAGCAGCCCCGGGACAGGGTTGGGGCAGCCCCAGCATTTT. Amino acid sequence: CASSPGTGLGQPQHF.

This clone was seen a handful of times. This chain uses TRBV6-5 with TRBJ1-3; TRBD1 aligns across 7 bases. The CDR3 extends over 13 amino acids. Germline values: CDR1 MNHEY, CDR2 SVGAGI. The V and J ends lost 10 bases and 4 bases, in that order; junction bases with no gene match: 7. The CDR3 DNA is TGTGCCACCCTCCCGACAGGGGGAAACACCATATATTTT. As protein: CATLPTGGNTIYF.

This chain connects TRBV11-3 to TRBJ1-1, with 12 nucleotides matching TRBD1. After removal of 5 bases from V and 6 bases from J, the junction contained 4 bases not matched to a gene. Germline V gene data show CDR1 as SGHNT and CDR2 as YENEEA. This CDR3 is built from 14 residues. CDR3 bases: TGTGCCAGCAGCGACGGGACAGGGGGCTCTGAAGCTTTCTTT. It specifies CASSDGTGGSEAFF.

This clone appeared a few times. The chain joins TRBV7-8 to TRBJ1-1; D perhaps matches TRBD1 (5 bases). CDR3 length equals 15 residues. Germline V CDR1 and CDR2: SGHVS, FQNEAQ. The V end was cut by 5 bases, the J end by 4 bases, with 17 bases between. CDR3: CASSSGGGLLTEAFF. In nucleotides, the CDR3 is TGTGCCAGCAGCAGCGGGGGAGGGCTTCTCACTGAAGCTTTCTTT.

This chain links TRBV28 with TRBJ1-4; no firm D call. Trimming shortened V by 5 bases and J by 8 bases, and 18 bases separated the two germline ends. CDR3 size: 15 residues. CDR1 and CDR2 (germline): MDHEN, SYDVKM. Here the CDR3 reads CASSLSRWVEEKLFF. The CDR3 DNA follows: TGTGCCAGCAGTCTCTCACGCTGGGTGGAGGAAAAACTGTTTTTT.